Given below is one T cell receptor (beta chain) in context. This entry is derived from a study of blood T cell repertoires in COVID-19. Study-level background: Samples taken during acute and convalescent COVID-19 were collected in the United States, Italy and Spain.

Only in-frame clones appear in the TCRdb table, and some are missing; sequencing was by immunoSEQ multiplex PCR. The data contain around 240,000 clones, about 90% of them singletons. The study drew participants aged about 18 to 95 years from 20 to 30 US areas. The V and J ends lost 7 bases and 10 bases respectively, with 20 bases between them. The length of the CDR3 is 15 residues. Per the germline V gene, CDR1 is MNHNY and CDR2 is SVGAGI (reference sequence). This TCR derives from a human donor in a cohort exposed to, infected with or recovered from COVID-19 (not recorded which). The donor label of this sample is uncertain. This chain connects TRBV6-6 to TRBJ1-6; tentative D call: TRBD1 (6 bases). Sequencing was carried out using PBMCs or T cells enriched from blood (not recorded which). The CDR3 bases are TGTGCCAGCACCTTCGACGGAACAGGGTTCTCACCCCTCCACTTT. Protein sequence: CASTFDGTGFSPLHF.